One and the same sample provided the 25 T cell receptor beta chains below, sequenced in a study of blood T cell repertoires in COVID-19. Some clones are missing from TCRdb's copy, which holds only in-frame ones; the method was immunoSEQ multiplex PCR. The table records around 300,000 clones, roughly 86% of them present only once. The sequencing sample was made of PBMCs or T cells enriched from blood (not recorded which). The receptors here all came from a woman aged 25 to 39 who had recovered from COVID-19.

CDR3 residues: CASSLSGGGQETQYF. As DNA, the CDR3 is TGTGCCAGCAGCCTAAGCGGGGGCGGCCAAGAGACCCAGTACTTC. The chain recombines TRBV28 with TRBJ2-5, with 8 bases lining up with TRBD2. This CDR3 region has 15 residues. V lost 6 bases and J lost 1; bases outside the gene matches: 7. CDR1 and CDR2 (germline): MDHEN, SYDVKM.

The gene calls are TRBV5-1 and TRBJ1-2, with unresolved D. CDR3 size: 13 residues. Looked up from germline, CDR1 is SGHRS and CDR2 is YFSETQ. V lost 7 bases to trimming and J lost 8 bases, with 18 bases between them. CDR3 DNA: TGCGCCAGCGGCCCGGGTTTCGGTAGGGGCTACACCTTC. Its translation is CASGPGFGRGYTF.

V usage is TRBV27 and J usage is TRBJ1-2; 7 nucleotides agree with TRBD1. The CDR3 is 14 amino acids. The V gene end was trimmed by 6 bases and the J gene end by 2 bases; junction bases not matched to a gene: 6. In germline, CDR1 is MNHEY, CDR2 SMNVEV (reference sequence). Here the CDR3 reads CASSRGQRNYGYTF. DNA for the CDR3: TGTGCCAGCAGCCGGGGACAGAGAAACTATGGCTACACCTTC.

This chain connects TRBV6-5 to TRBJ1-4, with 8 nucleotides matching TRBD1. The junction had 4 bases not matched to a gene; V was cut back by 0 bases and J by 7 bases. The CDR3 totals 15 residues. The germline V gene has CDR1 MNHEY and CDR2 SVGAGI. As DNA, the CDR3 is TGTGCCAGCAGTTACTCCCGAGACAGGGGTGAAAAACTGTTTTTT. Translated: CASSYSRDRGEKLFF.

The chain joins TRBV25-1 to TRBJ2-7, with 7 nucleotides matching TRBD2. The CDR3 covers 14 residues. The ends lost 2 bases at V and 2 bases at J; junction bases unmatched: 3. Looked up from germline, CDR1 is MGHDK and CDR2 is SYGVNS. The CDR3 coding sequence is TGTGCCAGCAGTGAACTAGCGGACACCTACGAGCAGTACTTC. Translating it yields CASSELADTYEQYF.

The chain links TRBV7-2 to TRBJ2-2; 10 bases agree with TRBD2. CDR1 is SGHTA, CDR2 FQGNSA, per germline. The CDR3 sequence is 18 residues long. Trimming cost V 2 bases and J 4 bases; bases outside gene matches: 10. CDR3 coding DNA: TGTGCCAGCAGCTTAAATAGCGGGGGGACCTCGGGCACCGGGGAGCTGTTTTTT. Its translation: CASSLNSGGTSGTGELFF.

This clone was picked up one time. The chain employs TRBV11-2 and TRBJ2-3; D remains unclear. Germline-derived CDR1 and CDR2 are SGHAT and FQNNGV. V was clipped by 0 bases and J by 5 bases, with 9 bases between them. This CDR3 contains 14 residues. CDR3 in amino acids: CASSLDPLGDTQYF. CDR3 nucleotide sequence: TGTGCCAGCAGCTTAGACCCCCTCGGAGATACGCAGTATTTT.

The chain carries TRBV28 and TRBJ2-1; maybe TRBD1 (6 bases). Germline CDR1 and CDR2: MDHEN and SYDVKM. There are 13 residues in the CDR3. V lost 4 bases, J lost 12 bases, and 16 bases lay in between. CDR3 sequence (DNA): TGTGCCAGCAGTTGGGTGGGGGCCGAGGGGCAGTTCTTC. It yields the protein CASSWVGAEGQFF.

The chain links TRBV3-1 (or the pseudogene TRBV3-2) to TRBJ1-2; no clear D. V was clipped by 1 base and J by 2 bases, with 11 bases between them. CDR1 is LGHDT, CDR2 YNNKEL, per germline (reference sequence). The CDR3 spans 15 residues. Written as DNA, the CDR3 is TGTGCCAGCAGCCAAGTGGCAGGTTTGAACTATGGCTACACCTTC. This codes for CASSQVAGLNYGYTF.

The rearrangement links TRBV10-3 to TRBJ2-7, with 14 bases lining up with TRBD2. From germline, CDR1 is ENHRY and CDR2 SYGVKD. The CDR3 is 20 residues long. The trim removed 1 base at V and 2 bases at J, leaving 13 bases unmatched. The CDR3 loop is CAISEFRAGTSGSATYEQYF. The CDR3 coding sequence is TGTGCCATCAGTGAGTTTAGAGCCGGGACTAGCGGGAGCGCGACCTACGAGCAGTACTTC.

The chain couples TRBV7-9 to TRBJ2-1; 8 bases fit TRBD2. CDR3 size: 17 residues. With V trimmed by 2 bases and J by 3 bases, 9 bases remained unmatched. Per germline, CDR1 SEHNR and CDR2 FQNEAQ (reference sequence). The CDR3 loop reads CASSLIAMRGVYNEQFF. The CDR3 region has the DNA TGTGCCAGCAGCTTAATCGCCATGCGGGGGGTCTACAATGAGCAGTTCTTC.

The V gene is TRBV5-1, the J gene TRBJ2-4; 9 bases match TRBD2. Unmatched junction bases numbered 13, after V lost 4 bases and J lost 2 bases. CDR1 is SGHRS and CDR2 is YFSETQ in the germline V gene. CDR3 length: 18 residues. The CDR3 here is CASSPGGASGIPKNIQYF. Here the CDR3 DNA reads TGCGCCAGCAGCCCGGGAGGAGCTAGCGGGATACCCAAAAACATTCAGTACTTC. Full variable domain (rest looked up from reference TRBV5-1 and TRBJ2-4): KAGVTQTPRYLIKTRGQQVTLSCSPISGHRSVSWYQQTPGQGLQFLFEYFSETQRNKGNFPGRFSGRQFSNSRSEMNVSTLELGDSALYLCASSPGGASGIPKNIQYFGAGTRLSVL.

This chain links TRBV6-4 with TRBJ2-1; no definite D call. With 4 bases removed from V and 3 bases from J, the gap between germline ends came to 10 bases. The V gene's germline CDR1 is MRHNA and CDR2 SNTAGT. The CDR3 loop spans 14 amino acids. As DNA, the CDR3 is TGTGCCAGCAGTGCCAGAGGAGACTACAATGAGCAGTTCTTC. Translated, it gives CASSARGDYNEQFF.

The chain uses TRBV14 and TRBJ1-1; D is unresolved. Germline CDR1 and CDR2: SGHDN and FVKESK. This CDR3 comprises 15 residues. Trimming stripped 1 base from V and 1 base from J, with 10 bases between. CDR3 residues: CASSQVSGRNTEAFF. The CDR3 DNA reads TGTGCCAGCAGCCAAGTTAGTGGGAGGAACACTGAAGCTTTCTTT.

The rearrangement uses TRBV19 and TRBJ2-7; D might be TRBD1 (5 bases). Looked up from germline, CDR1 is LNHDA and CDR2 is SQIVND (reference sequence). Trimming took off 6 bases at V and 6 bases at J, with 15 bases between the two ends. The CDR3 runs 13 residues. CDR3 in amino acids: CASRPQPDSEQYF. CDR3 DNA: TGTGCCAGTAGGCCCCAACCAGACAGCGAGCAGTACTTC. Drawing the rest from reference TRBV19 and TRBJ2-7, the complete variable domain is DGGITQSPKYLFRKEGQNVTLSCEQNLNHDAMYWYRQDPGQGLRLIYYSQIVNDFQKGDIAEGYSVSREKKESFPLTVTSAQKNPTAFYLCASRPQPDSEQYFGPGTRLTVT.

The V call is TRBV5-1, the J call TRBJ2-2; 10 bases fit TRBD1. The CDR3 is 14 residues long. With V trimmed by 5 bases and J by 7 bases, 5 bases remained unmatched. Germline CDR1 reads SGHRS; CDR2 reads YFSETQ. CDR3 residues: CASRPGQGNGELFF. The CDR3 DNA follows: TGCGCCAGCAGGCCGGGACAGGGGAACGGGGAGCTGTTTTTT.

The chain recombines TRBV28 with TRBJ1-5; 7 bases match TRBD1. This CDR3 comprises 16 residues. CDR1 and CDR2 from the germline V gene are MDHEN and SYDVKM. The J segment lost 4 bases and the V segment lost 8 bases, leaving 14 bases of the junction unmatched. The CDR3 sequence is CASGSPMGQLNQPQHF. CDR3 nucleotides: TGTGCCAGCGGCTCTCCTATGGGACAGCTAAATCAGCCCCAGCATTTT.

This rearrangement joins TRBV28 to TRBJ2-5; 11 nucleotides match TRBD1. The germline V gene has CDR1 MDHEN and CDR2 SYDVKM. J lost 5 bases, V lost 10 bases, and 9 bases had no gene match. The CDR3 has 14 amino acids. CDR3 coding DNA: TGTGCCACAAACCAGCGGGACAGGGGGGAGACCCAGTACTTC. Amino acids: CATNQRDRGETQYF.

This chain uses TRBV10-2 with TRBJ2-7, with D perhaps matching TRBD2 (6 bases). Germline CDR1 WSHSY, CDR2 SAAADI. Trimming took off 6 bases at V and 1 base at J, with 13 bases between the two ends. The CDR3 sequence is 14 residues long. The CDR3 here is CASRTGGESYEQYF. The CDR3 nucleotides are TGCGCCAGCAGGACCGGAGGGGAGTCCTACGAGCAGTACTTC.

The chain combines TRBV28 with TRBJ2-7; maybe TRBD2 (5 bases). Germline CDR1 and CDR2: MDHEN and SYDVKM. Trimming cost V 5 bases and J 6 bases, with 14 bases left between them. This CDR3 has 13 residues. The CDR3 DNA reads TGTGCCAGCAGTGCCGGGGTTCGTGGCGAGCAGTACTTC. It translates to CASSAGVRGEQYF. Variable domain in full (rest from reference TRBV28 and TRBJ2-7): DVKVTQSSRYLVKRTGEKVFLECVQDMDHENMFWYRQDPGLGLRLIYFSYDVKMKEKGDIPEGYSVSREKKERFSLILESASTNQTSMYLCASSAGVRGEQYFGPGTRLTVT.

A few counts support this clone. The chain has TRBV6-6 and TRBJ2-7, with 8 positions matching TRBD1. Germline CDR1 reads MNHNY; CDR2 reads SVGAGI (reference sequence). The V segment lost 7 bases and the J segment 5 bases; nucleotides outside the gene matches: 7. The CDR3 sequence is 13 residues long. The CDR3: CASTPGQADEQYF. The CDR3 nucleotides are TGTGCCAGCACCCCGGGACAGGCGGACGAGCAGTACTTC.

The V and J genes are TRBV11-2 and TRBJ1-2, with 7 bases fitting TRBD1. The germline V gene has CDR1 SGHAT and CDR2 FQNNGV. The CDR3 has 15 amino acids. J was trimmed by 6 bases and V by 1 base; bases with no gene match: 8. This chain's CDR3 is CASSLGPLTGDGYTF. The CDR3, as DNA: TGTGCCAGCAGCTTAGGACCGCTCACAGGGGATGGCTACACCTTC.

CDR3 in DNA: TGTGCCAGTAGTACCCCTAGGGGGCCAGGTTTGAACACTGAAGCTTTCTTT. Its translation: CASSTPRGPGLNTEAFF. V is TRBV19 and J is TRBJ1-1, with 7 bases aligning to TRBD1. The length of the CDR3 is 17 residues. Per the germline V gene, CDR1 is LNHDA and CDR2 is SQIVND (reference sequence). V was clipped by 4 bases and J by 0 bases; unmatched bases: 11.

CDR3: CASSSQTSGAHNEQFF. The CDR3 DNA sequence: TGTGCCAGCAGCAGCCAAACTAGCGGGGCCCACAATGAGCAGTTCTTC. The gene calls are TRBV7-3 and TRBJ2-1; 10 bases are a match to TRBD2. V shed 5 bases and J 5 bases; nucleotides not matched to a gene: 9. The CDR3 covers 16 residues. Germline CDR1 SGHTA, CDR2 FQGTGA. The variable domain in full, completed from reference TRBV7-3 and TRBJ2-1, reads GAGVSQTPSNKVTEKGKYVELRCDPISGHTALYWYRQSLGQGPEFLIYFQGTGAADDSGLPNDRFFAVRPEGSVSTLKIQRTERGDSAVYLCASSSQTSGAHNEQFFGPGTRLTVL.

The CDR3 region is CASSEASAGVSPLHF. The CDR3 nucleotides read TGTGCCAGCAGTGAAGCGTCCGCGGGAGTTTCACCCCTCCACTTT. The J gene is TRBJ1-6, the V gene TRBV6-1, with no clear D. The CDR3 totals 15 residues. Germline V gives CDR1 MNHNS, CDR2 SASEGT. Trimming shortened V by 0 bases and J by 9 bases, and 12 bases separated the two germline ends.